The TCR beta chain described here comes from a study of graft-versus-host responses after intestinal transplantation. Trimming shortened V by 3 bases and J by 6 bases, and 8 bases separated the two germline ends. The CDR3 has 13 residues. In germline, CDR1 is MDHEN, CDR2 SYDVKM. Data came from immunoSEQ multiplex PCR; TCRdb stores just in-frame clones and leaves some out. Seen here are 98,000 or so clones, 86% observed once, and the top ten hold roughly 1.4%. Sequencing was performed on PBMCs, taken 255 days after intestinal transplant. This sequence was found in a human patient who received an intestinal transplant, so some T cells may come from the graft donor. The rearrangement joins TRBV28 to TRBJ2-2; D is unclear. The CDR3 DNA reads as TGTGCCAGCAGTTTCCGGGCCTCCGGGGAGCTGTTTTTT. The encoded protein is CASSFRASGELFF.